This T cell receptor beta chain was recorded in a study of tumor and adjacent non-tumor tissue in lung cancer. Three rounds of nested PCR, following a modified ARM-PCR protocol, produced the TCRbeta library. One entry per CDR3 protein, called by TCRdb with MiXCR from the multiplex PCR reads. The repertoire holds roughly 220,000 distinct CDR3 sequences, with 70% to 75% as singletons. Remarks on this clonotype: At one of its ends the junction is not consistent with the germline gene, which may arise from a read error.

The CDR3 is made up of 12 amino acids. Germline loops: CDR1 MNHNY, CDR2 SVGAGI (reference sequence). RNA was extracted from bulk tissue without any cell sorting. The sequence derives from a man between 60 and 75 years old with non-small cell lung cancer. V is TRBV6-6 and J is TRBJ2-1; tentatively, D is TRBD2 (6 bases). Source material: lung tumor tissue. The CDR3 region is CASSYGGNEQFF. As DNA, the CDR3 is TGTGCCAGCAGTTACGGGGGGAATGAACAGTTCTTC.